Shown below are 13 T cell receptor beta chains from a single sample sequenced in a study of blood T cell repertoires in COVID-19. Produced via immunoSEQ multiplex PCR; TCRdb's table is partial and in-frame only. The data hold fewer than 300,000 clones, with around 83% observed a single time. The specimen was PBMCs or T cells enriched from blood (not recorded which). Every receptor here comes from a middle-aged man who had been exposed to COVID-19.

The chain carries TRBV28 and TRBJ1-2; 8 nucleotides align to TRBD1. The CDR3 is 15 amino acids. J was trimmed by 1 base and V by 5 bases; bases with no gene match: 6. CDR1 is MDHEN, CDR2 SYDVKM, per germline. The CDR3 is CASSPGDRSNYGYTF. As DNA, the CDR3 is TGTGCCAGCAGTCCCGGGGACAGGAGTAACTATGGCTACACCTTC.

V is TRBV27 and J is TRBJ2-1; 8 bases are a match to TRBD2. The V gene end was trimmed by 5 bases and the J gene end by 5 bases; junction bases not matched to a gene: 8. The CDR3 consists of 15 residues. Germline V gives CDR1 MNHEY, CDR2 SMNVEV (reference sequence). DNA for the CDR3: TGTGCCAGCAGTATAAGCGGGAGTTCCCACAATGAGCAGTTCTTC. This encodes CASSISGSSHNEQFF.

This clone appeared a single time. This sequence joins TRBV5-1 and TRBJ2-3; TRBD1 is a possible D gene (5 bases). CDR3 length: 15 residues. Trimming pared 1 base from V and 3 bases from J, leaving 12 bases between. The germline V gene has CDR1 SGHRS and CDR2 YFSETQ. CDR3 protein: CASSLNRPETDTQYF. The CDR3 bases are TGCGCCAGCAGCTTGAACAGGCCGGAGACAGATACGCAGTATTTT.

In its sample, this clone was seen once. The chain uses TRBV7-9 and TRBJ1-2; TRBD1 agrees at 7 bases. Germline trimming cut 5 bases from V and 11 bases from J; bases unmatched to any gene: 14. The V gene's germline CDR1 is SEHNR and CDR2 FQNEAQ (reference sequence). The CDR3 has 14 residues. The DNA for the CDR3 is TGTGCCAGCAGCACGGCCGGGACAGCGAAGTTTTACACCTTC. Translating it yields CASSTAGTAKFYTF.

This clone was recorded only once. The junction departs from the called germline gene at one end, perhaps through a read error. This sequence joins TRBV3-1 (or the pseudogene TRBV3-2) and TRBJ1-3, with TRBD1 as a possible D gene (5 bases). The CDR3 is 14 residues long. CDR1 is LGHDT and CDR2 is YNNKEL in the germline V gene (reference sequence). The DNA of the CDR3 is TGTGCCAGCAGTCAAGGGGCGCGAGGAAACACCATATATTTT. Its translation is CASSQGARGNTIYF.

The V call is TRBV13, the J call TRBJ1-5; D gene uncertain. V was pared by 2 bases and J by 2 bases, with 4 bases between. This CDR3 contains 13 residues. The germline V gene has CDR1 PRHDT and CDR2 FYEKMQ (reference sequence). This CDR3 reads CASSLFGNQPQHF. CDR3 in DNA: TGTGCCAGCAGCTTATTCGGCAATCAGCCCCAGCATTTT.

V and J are TRBV27 and TRBJ2-3, with D perhaps TRBD2 (5 bases). The V gene lost 7 bases and the J gene lost 6 bases, with 14 bases spanning the gap. The CDR3 covers 13 residues. Germline CDR1 reads MNHEY; CDR2 reads SMNVEV (reference sequence). This chain's CDR3 is CASMRTRRDTQYF. For the CDR3, the DNA is TGTGCCAGCATGAGGACTCGCCGGGATACGCAGTATTTT.

The table lists this clone with a few counts. CDR3 residues: CATAPKREDPYGEQFF. The CDR3 DNA follows: TGTGCCACCGCCCCTAAGCGGGAGGACCCTTATGGGGAGCAGTTCTTC. The chain employs TRBV15 and TRBJ2-1; 9 bases line up with TRBD2. The J segment lost 10 bases and the V segment lost 8 bases, leaving 18 bases of the junction unmatched. From germline, CDR1 is LNHNV and CDR2 YYDKDF (reference sequence). The CDR3 covers 16 residues.

The chain links TRBV5-1 to TRBJ2-5; maybe TRBD2 (5 bases). The V end lost 3 bases, the J end lost 4 bases, and 22 bases lay between the germline ends. This CDR3 has 17 amino acids. Per germline, CDR1 SGHRS and CDR2 YFSETQ. The CDR3 protein is CASSSGLMVMGIETQYF. DNA for the CDR3: TGCGCCAGCAGCTCGGGATTAATGGTAATGGGGATAGAGACCCAGTACTTC.

The V call is TRBV5-1, the J call TRBJ1-1; 9 bases fit TRBD1. The CDR3 contains 13 residues. V shed 0 bases and J 6 bases; nucleotides not matched to a gene: 0. Looked up from germline, CDR1 is SGHRS and CDR2 is YFSETQ. CDR3 nucleotides: TGCGCCAGCAGCTTGGGGGACAGGGCTGAAGCTTTCTTT. It yields the protein CASSLGDRAEAFF. Based on the CDR3 plus reference TRBV5-1 and TRBJ1-1, the full variable domain is KAGVTQTPRYLIKTRGQQVTLSCSPISGHRSVSWYQQTPGQGLQFLFEYFSETQRNKGNFPGRFSGRQFSNSRSEMNVSTLELGDSALYLCASSLGDRAEAFFGQGTRLTVV.

V is TRBV9 and J is TRBJ1-5; D unresolved. Deletions cut 3 bases from V and 0 bases from J, with 10 bases between. CDR1 is SGDLS, CDR2 YYNGEE, per germline. The CDR3 is made up of 15 amino acids. The DNA for the CDR3 is TGTGCCAGCAGCGCCCCGGGAACTAGCAATCAGCCCCAGCATTTT. It codes for CASSAPGTSNQPQHF.

The rearrangement uses TRBV27 and TRBJ1-6; 8 bases are shared with TRBD1. The CDR3 extends over 13 amino acids. V shed 3 bases and J 8 bases; nucleotides not matched to a gene: 0. Per the germline V gene, CDR1 is MNHEY and CDR2 is SMNVEV (reference sequence). This CDR3 is CASSLGQDSPLHF. CDR3 nucleotides: TGTGCCAGCAGTTTGGGACAGGATTCACCCCTCCACTTT.

The CDR3 loop is CASSWTGGVGTEAFF. As DNA, the CDR3 is TGTGCCAGCAGTTGGACAGGGGGGGTAGGGACTGAAGCTTTCTTT. The rearrangement uses TRBV6-5 and TRBJ1-1; 10 nucleotides match TRBD1. CDR3 length equals 15 residues. The V segment lost 4 bases and the J segment 5 bases; nucleotides outside the gene matches: 7. The V gene's germline CDR1 is MNHEY and CDR2 SVGAGI.